This entry concerns a single T cell receptor beta chain. A few counts support this clone. The antigen this receptor binds is unknown. Nothing much larger sits one base from this clone, and base qualities are not available. Patient cerebrospinal fluid T cells were expanded in vitro, and CD4+ or CD8+ T cells were subsequently sorted for TCR Vbeta sequencing. This entry comes from a study of T cells in narcolepsy (dated by TCRdb to between 2017 and 2018). With regard to the full study: Healthy control donors were enrolled in the study alongside patients who had narcolepsy type 1 or type 2 (NT1, NT2). The study used TCR Vbeta sequencing to track clonotypes in blood and CSF while looking for autoreactive T cells in narcolepsy patients that target self-antigens of hypocretin neurons (hypocretin, TRIB2).

Receptor libraries were prepared by the immunoSEQ multiplex PCR assay. In the authors' own workflow: For paired CSF and blood samples, clonotype sharing was expressed as the percentage of total CSF clonotypes that were also found in blood. TCRdb mirrors the immuneACCESS table, restricted to in-frame sequences. Some clones are absent from its copies; in checked studies, under half trace to an unresolved V gene, and the reason for the others is unknown. The D gene and trimming were derived from the DNA, and the V and J assignments and clone size from that table. This sample gives fewer than 550 clones in total; 20% to 25% of them show up just once. The ten largest clonotypes hold roughly 50% of the sample. Beyond this particular receptor, the publication reports: Plots that compared CSF and blood CD4+ T cell clonotypes from the same patient highlighted HCRT-specific and TRIB2-specific autoreactive clonotypes. Autoreactive clonotypes were reported to be detected serially in the blood of the same patients and of different patients, but not in the blood of healthy controls.

V drops 3 bases and J drops 3 bases, leaving 13 bases in between. The cysteine opens and the phenylalanine closes a CDR3 of 15 amino acids. The CDR3 DNA has 45 bases and is translated from base 1. CDR1 and CDR2, looked up from the germline V gene, are SGDLS and YYNGEE. The chain uses TRBV9 and TRBJ1-3; TRBD1 is a possible D gene, resting on 5 matching bases. The specimen sequenced was cultured CD4+ T cells from cerebrospinal fluid. The receptor was isolated from a human donor with narcolepsy. The CDR3 reads CASSAGTLGGNTIYF. The DNA sequence is given as TGTGCCAGCAGCGCGGGGACCTTGGGTGGAAACACCATATATTTT.